Listed here is a single T cell receptor (beta chain). Its target is not known. These data come from a study of T cell responses to AZD1222 COVID-19 vaccine. General study findings and limits: CD4 TCRs linked to vaccination spanned spike, dominating at 160-218 and 743-854. Every sample of the repertoires postdated the peak T cell response.

Second-dose recipients at about 4 or about 12 weeks were treated as one pooled group. Some clones are missing from TCRdb's copy, which holds only in-frame ones; the method was immunoSEQ multiplex PCR. The sample lists 90,000 to 120,000 clones; nearly 90% were seen once. The sequence was collected from an adult who received the AZD1222 COVID-19 vaccine. This material consisted of peripheral blood, taken 28 days after the second AZD1222 dose.

This CDR3 reads CASRADSYPYEQYF. The CDR3 coding sequence is TGTGCCAGCAGGGCGGACAGTTATCCCTACGAGCAGTACTTC. This rearrangement joins TRBV2 to TRBJ2-7, with a possible D match to TRBD1 (6 bases). CDR3 size: 14 residues. Trimming cost V 6 bases and J 2 bases, with 14 bases left between them. CDR1 and CDR2 (germline): SNHLY, FYNNEI.